Shown below are 27 T cell receptor beta chains from a single sample sequenced in a study of T cell responses to AZD1222 COVID-19 vaccine. Clones were sequenced by immunoSEQ multiplex PCR, and TCRdb holds only the in-frame ones, with some missing. The sample records more than 150,000 clones, approximately 90% being singletons. The source material was peripheral blood, sampled on day 0 of AZD1222 vaccination. The receptors were gathered from an adult in good health.

This chain joins TRBV6-5 and TRBJ1-1, with D possibly being TRBD1 (5 bases). Germline V gene sequence: CDR1 MNHEY, CDR2 SVGAGI. The V and J ends lost 4 bases and 1 base respectively, with 13 bases between them. The CDR3 runs 15 residues. CDR3 sequence reads: CASSWSGTGNTEAFF. DNA of the CDR3: TGTGCCAGCAGTTGGTCAGGGACGGGGAACACTGAAGCTTTCTTT.

This clone has more than one count but fewer than ten. This chain uses TRBV6-2 or TRBV6-3 with TRBJ1-2; a possible D gene is TRBD1 (5 bases). V gave up 5 bases and J gave up 6 bases, with 13 bases separating them. This CDR3 is 13 amino acids long. Germline CDR1 MNHEY, CDR2 SVGEGT. DNA of the CDR3: TGTGCCAGCAGTCCCCCGGGGGAAAATGGCTACACCTTC. The encoded protein is CASSPPGENGYTF.

The chain is built from TRBV15 and TRBJ1-1, with D unresolved. Germline assignment: CDR1 LNHNV and CDR2 YYDKDF (reference sequence). V lost 9 bases and J lost 2, with 13 bases in between. This CDR3 is built from 13 residues. The CDR3 loop is CATRPGGNTEAFF. In DNA form, the CDR3 reads TGTGCCACTCGGCCGGGCGGAAACACTGAAGCTTTCTTT.

V usage is TRBV19 and J usage is TRBJ1-5; maybe TRBD1 (6 bases). Germline V gene sequence: CDR1 LNHDA, CDR2 SQIVND (reference sequence). Trimming left V 4 bases short and J 4 bases short, with 17 bases between. The CDR3 runs to 16 residues. The CDR3 region is CASSKPAGDRNQPQHF. The CDR3 DNA reads as TGTGCCAGTAGTAAACCCGCAGGGGATCGGAATCAGCCCCAGCATTTT.

This clone occurred once. The gene calls are TRBV10-2 and TRBJ1-6, with D maybe TRBD1 (6 bases). From germline, CDR1 is WSHSY and CDR2 SAAADI. The CDR3 contains 14 residues. Trimming removed 6 bases from V and 7 bases from J, with 13 bases in between. This chain's CDR3 is CASREGGWNSPLHF. The CDR3 DNA reads TGCGCCAGCAGGGAGGGGGGGTGGAATTCACCCCTCCACTTT.

The chain carries TRBV7-6 and TRBJ2-2; D gene uncertain. The CDR3 runs 16 residues. The V gene lost 1 base and the J gene lost 6 bases, with 15 bases spanning the gap. Germline CDR1 SGHVS, CDR2 FNYEAQ. CDR3 sequence: CASSLEISIGAGELFF. The DNA of the CDR3 is TGTGCCAGCAGCTTAGAGATTAGTATTGGAGCCGGGGAGCTGTTTTTT.

V is TRBV13 and J is TRBJ2-3; D remains unclear. This CDR3 is built from 18 residues. V lost 4 bases and J 0 bases, leaving 20 bases between the germline ends. Germline-derived CDR1 and CDR2 are PRHDT and FYEKMQ (reference sequence). The CDR3 loop is CASSSLDRIKPSTDTQYF. CDR3 DNA: TGTGCCAGCAGCTCCTTGGACCGGATAAAGCCTAGCACAGATACGCAGTATTTT.

J is TRBJ1-1 and V is TRBV18; tentative D call: TRBD1 (6 bases). The V end lost 2 bases, the J end lost 4 bases, and 11 bases lay between the germline ends. The CDR3 is 14 amino acids. Germline V gene data show CDR1 as KGHSH and CDR2 as LQKENI. The CDR3 reads CASSPARGGTEAFF. In DNA form, the CDR3 reads TGTGCCAGCTCACCAGCCAGGGGCGGCACTGAAGCTTTCTTT. The variable domain in full, completed from reference TRBV18 and TRBJ1-1, reads NAGVMQNPRHLVRRRGQEARLRCSPMKGHSHVYWYRQLPEEGLKFMVYLQKENIIDESGMPKERFSAEFPKEGPSILRIQQVVRGDSAAYFCASSPARGGTEAFFGQGTRLTVV.

The V gene is TRBV6-5, the J gene TRBJ2-7; D might be TRBD1 (5 bases). CDR3 size: 15 residues. V was clipped by 4 bases and J by 2 bases, with 15 bases between them. Germline-derived CDR1 and CDR2 are MNHEY and SVGAGI. The CDR3 nucleotides are TGTGCCAGCAGTTCCCCAGGGTGGGGAACCTACGAGCAGTACTTC. Residues: CASSSPGWGTYEQYF.

The DNA for the CDR3 is TGTGCCAGCAGTTACCGACAGGGAAGCTCCTATAATTCACCCCTCCACTTT. Amino acids: CASSYRQGSSYNSPLHF. This rearrangement joins TRBV27 to TRBJ1-6; 7 bases are a match to TRBD1. In germline, CDR1 is MNHEY, CDR2 SMNVEV (reference sequence). V gave up 4 bases and J gave up 0 bases; unmatched junction bases: 6. The CDR3 spans 17 residues.

The rearrangement links TRBV28 to TRBJ1-5, with D possibly being TRBD1 (5 bases). This CDR3 is built from 17 residues. Per the germline V gene, CDR1 is MDHEN and CDR2 is SYDVKM. V lost 4 bases to trimming and J lost 2 bases, with 18 bases between them. The CDR3 sequence: CASSCRDEYRGNQPQHF. CDR3 bases: TGTGCCAGCAGTTGCAGGGACGAGTATAGGGGCAATCAGCCCCAGCATTTT. The entire variable domain, with the rest obtained from reference TRBV28 and TRBJ1-5, is as follows: DVKVTQSSRYLVKRTGEKVFLECVQDMDHENMFWYRQDPGLGLRLIYFSYDVKMKEKGDIPEGYSVSREKKERFSLILESASTNQTSMYLCASSCRDEYRGNQPQHFGDGTRLSIL.

CDR3 DNA sequence: TGTGCCAGCAGCTTAGCGGCTGGAGGACGAGGCACCTACGAGCAGTACTTC. Translating gives CASSLAAGGRGTYEQYF. This chain uses TRBV7-2 with TRBJ2-7, with a weak D call TRBD2 (5 bases). The CDR3 is 17 residues long. Trimming took 0 bases from V and 2 from J, leaving 17 bases between them. Germline CDR1 and CDR2: SGHTA and FQGNSA.

The J gene is TRBJ1-5, the V gene TRBV27, with 10 nucleotides matching TRBD1. V lost 5 bases and J lost 5; bases outside the gene matches: 3. This CDR3 contains 14 residues. Germline V gene lookup returns CDR1 MNHEY and CDR2 SMNVEV (reference sequence). DNA of the CDR3: TGTGCCAGCAGTCCGGGACAGGGGTATCAGCCCCAGCATTTT. This encodes CASSPGQGYQPQHF.

This chain connects TRBV7-2 to TRBJ2-5; D is uncertain. Trimming shortened V by 1 base and J by 1 base, and 10 bases separated the two germline ends. CDR1 is SGHTA and CDR2 is FQGNSA in the germline V gene. The length of the CDR3 is 15 residues. The CDR3 bases are TGTGCCAGCAGCTTAGGTTCTGGGATCCAAGAGACCCAGTACTTC. Residues: CASSLGSGIQETQYF.

The chain links TRBV7-2 to TRBJ2-3; D gene uncertain. This CDR3 comprises 13 residues. V lost 5 bases and J lost 4, with 10 bases in between. Germline CDR1 SGHTA, CDR2 FQGNSA. CDR3 DNA: TGTGCCAGCAGCCCCCAGGTGTCAGATACGCAGTATTTT. This encodes CASSPQVSDTQYF.

The rearrangement links TRBV5-1 to TRBJ1-2, with 11 bases that match TRBD1. The junction had 0 bases not matched to a gene; V was cut back by 7 bases and J by 1 base. Germline CDR1 is SGHRS and CDR2 is YFSETQ. This CDR3 has 13 amino acids. CDR3 protein: CASGTGGNYGYTF. The CDR3 DNA reads TGCGCCAGCGGGACAGGGGGTAACTATGGCTACACCTTC.

This chain connects TRBV5-1 to TRBJ2-7; TRBD1 agrees at 8 bases. The CDR3 totals 16 residues. The germline V gene encodes CDR1 SGHRS and CDR2 YFSETQ. J gave up 2 bases and V 3 bases, and 10 bases lay outside the gene matches. In DNA, the CDR3 is TGCGCCAGCAGCTGGGCAGGACAGGGTCCAGCCTACGAGCAGTACTTC. Its protein is CASSWAGQGPAYEQYF.

This rearrangement joins TRBV28 to TRBJ2-7; 7 bases line up with TRBD1. V gave up 6 bases and J gave up 6 bases; unmatched junction bases: 8. Germline V gene sequence: CDR1 MDHEN, CDR2 SYDVKM. CDR3 length: 13 residues. The CDR3 here is CASSPGQIFEQYF. CDR3 DNA: TGTGCCAGCAGCCCGGGACAGATATTCGAGCAGTACTTC.

This sequence joins TRBV11-2 and TRBJ2-6; D is unresolved. Germline V gene lookup returns CDR1 SGHAT and CDR2 FQNNGV. The V gene lost 8 bases and the J gene lost 2 bases, with 7 bases spanning the gap. This CDR3 contains 13 residues. CDR3 protein: CASSEPGANVLTF. CDR3 coding DNA: TGTGCCAGCTCGGAGCCTGGGGCCAACGTCCTGACTTTC.

V gene TRBV5-6 combines with J gene TRBJ2-7; possibly TRBD1 for D (7 bases). The CDR3 totals 13 residues. The ends were cut back, 3 bases at V and 4 bases at J, with 11 bases in the middle. Germline CDR1 reads SGHDT; CDR2 reads YYEEEE. The CDR3 coding sequence is TGTGCCAGCAGCTCAGGGGGGAAGTACGAGCAGTACTTC. This translates into CASSSGGKYEQYF.

The rearrangement links TRBV5-6 to TRBJ1-4, with D possibly matching TRBD1 (5 bases). V was trimmed by 0 bases and J by 5 bases, leaving 14 bases between them. This CDR3 is 16 amino acids long. Germline CDR1 reads SGHDT; CDR2 reads YYEEEE. CDR3 residues: CASSLVGDGLNEKLFF. CDR3 sequence (DNA): TGTGCCAGCAGCTTGGTGGGGGACGGCCTCAATGAAAAACTGTTTTTT.

This sequence joins TRBV7-9 and TRBJ2-6, with TRBD2 identical over 9 bases. V shed 2 bases and J 0 bases; nucleotides not matched to a gene: 5. Germline V gene data show CDR1 as SEHNR and CDR2 as FQNEAQ (reference sequence). This CDR3 is built from 18 residues. The CDR3 protein is CASSLLAGAVSGANVLTF. For the CDR3, the DNA is TGTGCCAGCAGCTTATTAGCGGGAGCGGTCTCTGGGGCCAACGTCCTGACTTTC.

Here the CDR3 reads CASSFYAGSYNEQFF. For the CDR3, the DNA is TGTGCCAGCAGTTTCTACGCGGGTAGCTACAATGAGCAGTTCTTC. The chain carries TRBV27 and TRBJ2-1, with D perhaps matching TRBD2 (5 bases). V was trimmed by 3 bases and J by 3 bases, leaving 12 bases between them. This CDR3 region has 15 residues. Germline values: CDR1 MNHEY, CDR2 SMNVEV (reference sequence).

This rearrangement joins TRBV15 to TRBJ2-5, with D hard to call. CDR3 length equals 13 residues. V lost 1 base and J 5 bases, leaving 8 bases between the germline ends. Germline V lookup: CDR1 LNHNV, CDR2 YYDKDF (reference sequence). CDR3 nucleotides: TGTGCCACCAGCAGAGGGGGTTTTGAGACCCAGTACTTC. Protein sequence: CATSRGGFETQYF.

The chain carries TRBV18 and TRBJ2-3, with D maybe TRBD2 (5 bases). The CDR3 spans 16 residues. V lost 1 base, J lost 0 bases, and 11 bases lay in between. The germline V gene has CDR1 KGHSH and CDR2 LQKENI. The CDR3 sequence: CASSPRTGVSTDTQYF. CDR3 bases: TGTGCCAGCTCACCACGCACCGGGGTTAGCACAGATACGCAGTATTTT.

The chain employs TRBV2 and TRBJ1-1; 8 bases fit TRBD1. The CDR3 is 13 residues long. The germline gives CDR1 SNHLY, CDR2 FYNNEI. V was pared by 5 bases and J by 4 bases, with 3 bases of the junction left unmatched. CDR3 sequence: CASSPDRGTEAFF. The CDR3, as DNA: TGTGCCAGCAGTCCCGACAGGGGCACTGAAGCTTTCTTT. Based on the CDR3 plus reference TRBV2 and TRBJ1-1, the full variable domain is EPEVTQTPSHQVTQMGQEVILRCVPISNHLYFYWYRQILGQKVEFLVSFYNNEISEKSEIFDDQFSVERPDGSNFTLKIRSTKLEDSAMYFCASSPDRGTEAFFGQGTRLTVV.

The V gene is TRBV15, the J gene TRBJ1-2, with TRBD1 matching 7 bases. The CDR3 has 17 amino acids. J lost 2 bases, V lost 5 bases, and 14 bases had no gene match. Germline CDR1 and CDR2: LNHNV and YYDKDF (reference sequence). CDR3: CATSPGGEASFNYGYTF. The CDR3 DNA sequence: TGTGCCACCAGCCCAGGGGGTGAGGCCTCCTTCAACTATGGCTACACCTTC.